This T cell receptor (beta chain) was documented in a study of response to subunit inactivated influenza vaccine. TCRdb re-analysed the RT-PCR reads in MiXCR, keeping a single row per CDR3 protein. The table includes 450,000 to 600,000 distinct CDR3 sequences, 6% to 9% detected once. General study results and limits: Each seasonal influenza vaccination, the authors suggested, recruits few new T cells.

Ten or more counts support this clonotype. What it recognizes is unknown. Here the sequenced sample was PBMCs from blood, taken about 24 months after vaccination. This clonotype originated in a man aged 50-75 years who received an inactivated influenza vaccine.

The CDR3, as DNA: TGTGCCAGCAGCCACCACTTTCGCCGGGACTTGAGCGAGCAGTACTTC. Translated, it gives CASSHHFRRDLSEQYF. J is TRBJ2-7 and V is TRBV3-1; D perhaps matches TRBD2 (6 bases). This CDR3 contains 16 residues. Looked up from germline, CDR1 is LGHDT and CDR2 is YNNKEL (reference sequence). V was pared by 3 bases and J by 6 bases, with 21 bases between.